Listed below are T cell receptor beta chains from one sample, sequenced in a study of blood T cell repertoires in COVID-19. Repertoires were generated with immunoSEQ multiplex PCR, while TCRdb's copy carries only in-frame clones and drops some. The table records about 350,000 clones, approximately 89% of them present only once. The material sequenced was peripheral blood. The receptors were gathered from a woman aged 55-75 years with COVID-19, enrolled during active disease. Both conserved end residues are trimmed from each CDR3.

V	J	CDR3
TRBV7-2	TRBJ1-1	ASSLFEEGVAF
TRBV28	TRBJ2-6	ASRRGNSGANVLT
TRBV5-4	TRBJ2-7	ASSLRVSGGAHEQY
TRBV5-8	TRBJ1-5	ASSLRTQGHQPQH
TRBV11-2	TRBJ1-2	ASSPGQGLS
TRBV30	TRBJ1-5	AWSAPTGGLPQH
TRBV5-4	TRBJ1-4	ASSLSQGGPNEKLF
TRBV6-5	TRBJ2-3	ASSLPTDTQY
TRBV5-5	TRBJ2-7	ASGRGKHEQY
TRBV28	TRBJ1-1	ASSPSGTANTEAF
TRBV6-4	TRBJ1-3	AIPSGGNTIY
TRBV7-2	TRBJ1-6	ASSLQGWSVYSPLH
TRBV7-3	TRBJ1-1	ASKSNRNTEAF
TRBV5-6	TRBJ2-3	ASSLDSRHTDTQY
TRBV5-4	TRBJ2-3	ASSLRGGPTDTQY
TRBV9	TRBJ2-1	ASSARLAGGSNEQF
TRBV6-5	TRBJ2-5	ASRTDVRLGETQY
TRBV29-1	TRBJ1-2	SVEGRVNYGYT
TRBV3-1/TRBV3-2	TRBJ2-2	ASSQGTLPYFTGELF